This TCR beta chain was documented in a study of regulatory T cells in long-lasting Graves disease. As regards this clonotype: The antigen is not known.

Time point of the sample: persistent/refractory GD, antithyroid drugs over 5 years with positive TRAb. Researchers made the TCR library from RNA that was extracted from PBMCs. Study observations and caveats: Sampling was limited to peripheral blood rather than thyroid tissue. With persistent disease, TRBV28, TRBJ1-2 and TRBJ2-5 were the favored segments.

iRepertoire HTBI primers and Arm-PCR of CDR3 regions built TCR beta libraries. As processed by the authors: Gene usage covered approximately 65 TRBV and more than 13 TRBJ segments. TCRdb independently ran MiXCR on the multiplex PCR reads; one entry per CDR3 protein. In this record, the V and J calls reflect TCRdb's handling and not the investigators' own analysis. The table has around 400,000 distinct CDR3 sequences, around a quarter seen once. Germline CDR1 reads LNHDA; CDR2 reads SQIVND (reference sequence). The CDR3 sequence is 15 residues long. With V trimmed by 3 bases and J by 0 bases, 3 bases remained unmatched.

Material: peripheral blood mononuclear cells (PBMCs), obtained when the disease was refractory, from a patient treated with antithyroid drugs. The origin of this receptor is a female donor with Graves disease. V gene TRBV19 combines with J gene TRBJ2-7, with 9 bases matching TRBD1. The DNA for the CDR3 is TGTGCCAGTAGTATCGGGACAGGGTACTCCTACGAGCAGTACTTC. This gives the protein CASSIGTGYSYEQYF.